A single count supports the clone carrying this T cell receptor beta chain. The source of the sample is a study of blood T cell repertoires in COVID-19. Whole-study context: The cDNA or gDNA used as material had been derived from T cells, B-cell-depleted T cells, or PBMCs.

Between the trimmed V and J ends, which lost 3 bases and 3 bases, there was a span of 24 bases. The CDR3 extends over 18 amino acids. CDR1 MNHEY and CDR2 SMNVEV come from the germline V gene (reference sequence). Original methodology: Researchers report that nucleated cell counts were estimated from reference gene primer amplification. The method was immunoSEQ multiplex PCR; TCRdb's version includes in-frame clones alone and lacks a portion of them. V and J calls and clone size are as listed in that table; D and trimming were resolved from the DNA. The repertoire includes about 55,000 clones, approximately 85% of them detected once, and 9.5% to 15% sits in the top ten.

This TCR was recovered from a human donor in a cohort sampled during active COVID-19. The sequenced sample was peripheral blood. The rearrangement joins TRBV27 to TRBJ2-7; perhaps TRBD2 as D (5 bases). Written as DNA, the CDR3 is TGTGCCAGCAGTTTCAACCGGGTCCTCCGAGGAGGAAACTACGAGCAGTACTTC. Translating it yields CASSFNRVLRGGNYEQYF.